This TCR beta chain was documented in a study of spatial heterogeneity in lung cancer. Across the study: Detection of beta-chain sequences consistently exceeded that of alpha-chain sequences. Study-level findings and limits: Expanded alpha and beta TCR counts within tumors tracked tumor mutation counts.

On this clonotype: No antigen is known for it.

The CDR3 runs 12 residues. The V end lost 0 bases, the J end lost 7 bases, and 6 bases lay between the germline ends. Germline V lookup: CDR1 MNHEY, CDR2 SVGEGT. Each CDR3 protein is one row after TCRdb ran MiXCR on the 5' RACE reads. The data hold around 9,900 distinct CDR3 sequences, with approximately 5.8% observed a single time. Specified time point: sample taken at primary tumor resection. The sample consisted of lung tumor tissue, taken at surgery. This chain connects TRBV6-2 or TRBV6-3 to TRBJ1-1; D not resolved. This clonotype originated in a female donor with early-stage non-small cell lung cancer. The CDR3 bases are TGTGCCAGCAGTTACTCGATTATTGAAGCTTTCTTT. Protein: CASSYSIIEAFF.